The 12 T cell receptor beta chains in this list originate from one sample, sequenced in a study of T cells in Graves' hyperthyroidism and ophthalmopathy. Amplification of TCR beta CDR3 regions used RNA as the template. During a first-round RT-PCR of the TCR CDR3, the HTBI primer set was used. TCRdb reanalysed the multiplex PCR reads using MiXCR and keeps one entry per CDR3 protein. The table has roughly 570,000 distinct CDR3 sequences, roughly 46% seen once. The sequenced sample was peripheral blood or thyroid tissue (not recorded which). The receptors originated from an adult woman with Graves' disease, either hyperthyroidism or ophthalmopathy (not recorded which).

The rearrangement joins TRBV2 to TRBJ2-7, with TRBD2 as a possible D gene (6 bases). V was shortened by 6 bases and J by 0 bases, with 12 bases between the two germline ends. The CDR3 length is 14 residues. The germline V gene encodes CDR1 SNHLY and CDR2 FYNNEI. The CDR3 region has the DNA TGTGCCAGCAGGGACTCCGGGAGCTCCTACGAGCAGTACTTC. This encodes CASRDSGSSYEQYF.

Ten or more counts support this clonotype. This rearrangement joins TRBV5-5 to TRBJ1-2, with D possibly matching TRBD1 (5 bases). This CDR3 comprises 14 residues. Trimming stripped 3 bases from V and 0 bases from J, with 9 bases between. The germline V gene has CDR1 SGHKS and CDR2 YYEKEE (reference sequence). CDR3: CASSSPRANYGYTF. Written as DNA, the CDR3 is TGTGCCAGCAGCTCCCCCAGGGCTAACTATGGCTACACCTTC.

The J gene is TRBJ2-7, the V gene TRBV7-2; no clear D gene. The V end lost 2 bases, the J end lost 4 bases, and 12 bases lay between the germline ends. The CDR3 runs to 14 residues. The germline V gene encodes CDR1 SGHTA and CDR2 FQGNSA. The CDR3 DNA is TGTGCCAGCAGCTTAAGACTCCCCCCTTACGAGCAGTACTTC. Its translation: CASSLRLPPYEQYF.

On this clonotype: The junction differs from germline at one of its ends, possibly a read error. V and J are TRBV7-6 and TRBJ2-7; 7 nucleotides align to TRBD2. The CDR3 has 14 amino acids. Germline-derived CDR1 and CDR2 are SGHVS and FNYEAQ. The CDR3 bases are TGCGCCAGCAGCCAAAGGGGAGGGACCTACGAGCAGTACTTC. Translated: CASSQRGGTYEQYF.

Concerning this clonotype: A junction end diverges from the germline sequence, so it may reflect a read error. The chain joins TRBV5-1 to TRBJ1-3; D ambiguous. CDR3 length equals 13 residues. The germline V gene encodes CDR1 SGHRS and CDR2 YFSETQ. The CDR3 DNA reads TGTGCCAGCAGAAGAACGAGAGGAAACACCATATATTTT. It yields the protein CASRRTRGNTIYF.

CDR3: CSVIGQGRGYGYTF. CDR3 nucleotides: TGCAGCGTTATCGGACAGGGTAGGGGCTATGGCTACACCTTC. The rearrangement uses TRBV29-1 and TRBJ1-2; 8 bases align to TRBD1. Germline assignment: CDR1 SQVTM and CDR2 ANQGSEA. This CDR3 contains 14 residues. Trimming removed 5 bases from V and 4 bases from J; junction bases left unmatched: 9.

The V and J genes are TRBV6-1 and TRBJ2-7; tentatively, D is TRBD1 (6 bases). CDR1 and CDR2 (germline): MNHNS, SASEGT. Trimming took 6 bases from V and 3 from J, leaving 9 bases between them. The length of the CDR3 is 12 residues. In nucleotides, the CDR3 is TGTGCCAGCAGGGACAGCTACTACGAGCAGTACTTC. Its translation is CASRDSYYEQYF.

This sequence joins TRBV14 and TRBJ2-1; D call uncertain. The CDR3 is made up of 14 amino acids. CDR1 and CDR2 (germline): SGHDN, FVKESK. Trimming shortened V by 4 bases and J by 7 bases, and 14 bases separated the two germline ends. CDR3 protein: CASSLSSLGNEQFF. CDR3 in DNA: TGTGCCAGCAGCCTCAGCAGTTTGGGAAATGAGCAGTTCTTC.

Only a few counts were recorded for this clonotype. This rearrangement joins TRBV29-1 to TRBJ2-7; TRBD1 is a possible D gene (5 bases). CDR3 length equals 14 residues. CDR1 and CDR2 from the germline V gene are SQVTM and ANQGSEA. The V end was cut by 5 bases, the J end by 0 bases, with 14 bases between. CDR3 sequence (DNA): TGCAGCGTTTCCGACAGACAAGTCTCCTACGAGCAGTACTTC. Residues: CSVSDRQVSYEQYF.

This chain links TRBV19 with TRBJ1-3; D remains unclear. The germline V gene has CDR1 LNHDA and CDR2 SQIVND (reference sequence). The CDR3 contains 11 residues. Between the trimmed V and J ends, which lost 7 bases and 8 bases, there was a span of 9 bases. The CDR3 here is CASNRGDTIYF. The DNA of the CDR3 is TGTGCCAGTAATCGTGGGGACACCATATATTTT.

For this clonotype: This likely comes from a read error, as the CDR3 has no conserved phenylalanine or tryptophan at its end. No DNA is shown, since the ends of the CDR3 on it are uncertain; the CDR3 is the one TCRdb lists. The CDR3 protein is CASSTNPGAGY. This chain connects TRBV2 to TRBJ2-3; no check of the table's D call, TRBD1, against the DNA was made. Germline loops: CDR1 SNHLY, CDR2 FYNNEI. The CDR3 is 11 amino acids long, termini counted.

With respect to this clonotype: Germline and junction disagree at one end, which may indicate a read error. The rearrangement joins TRBV15 to TRBJ1-1; D call uncertain. CDR1 is LNHNV and CDR2 is YYDKDF in the germline V gene (reference sequence). There are 17 residues in the CDR3. The CDR3 nucleotides read TGTGCCGCCAGCAGCCTCTTAGGGAAAGCCGTGAACACTGAAGCTTTCTTT. Translation: CAASSLLGKAVNTEAFF.